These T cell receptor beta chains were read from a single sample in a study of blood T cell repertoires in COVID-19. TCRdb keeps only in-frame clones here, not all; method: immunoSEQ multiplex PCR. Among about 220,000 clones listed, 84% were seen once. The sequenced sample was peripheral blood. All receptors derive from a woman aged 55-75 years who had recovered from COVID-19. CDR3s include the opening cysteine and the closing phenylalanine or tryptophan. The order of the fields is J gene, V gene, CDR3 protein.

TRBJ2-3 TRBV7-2 CASSLDPGLTDTQYF
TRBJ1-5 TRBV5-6 CASSLTRDQPQHF
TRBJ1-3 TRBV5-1 CASRAGLDGNTIYF
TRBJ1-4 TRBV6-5 CASSPGPEEAKLFF
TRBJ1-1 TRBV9 CASSPGTGNTEAFF
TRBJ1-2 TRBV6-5 CASSSRQGWQVGYTF
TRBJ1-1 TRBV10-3 CAITPTGGMNTEAFF
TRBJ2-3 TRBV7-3 CASSPSGGITDTQYF
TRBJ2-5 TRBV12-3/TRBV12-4 CASSPTGTETQYF
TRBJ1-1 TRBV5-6 CASSLGHPNLAFF
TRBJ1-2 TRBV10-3 CAISETGAGYTF
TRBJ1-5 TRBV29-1 CSVVMGQNQPQHF
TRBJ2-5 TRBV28 CASSPSGGDYGETQYF